A single sample gave rise to the 17 T cell receptor beta chains below, sequenced in a study of blood T cell repertoires in COVID-19. Produced via immunoSEQ multiplex PCR; TCRdb's table is partial and in-frame only. The top ten hold 3% to 3.5% of the sample, which has some 160,000 clones, 80% seen once. Sequenced input: PBMCs or T cells enriched from blood (not recorded which). All receptors derive from a woman aged 55-70 years who had recovered from COVID-19.

The chain has TRBV14 and TRBJ2-1, with 7 bases that match TRBD1. CDR1 and CDR2 (germline): SGHDN, FVKESK. The CDR3 totals 14 residues. The trim removed 4 bases at V and 3 bases at J, leaving 3 bases unmatched. CDR3 sequence: CASSLQGSYNEQFF. In nucleotides, the CDR3 is TGTGCCAGCAGCCTACAGGGGAGCTACAATGAGCAGTTCTTC.

This chain links TRBV5-5 with TRBJ1-1; unclear D gene. Trimming took 7 bases from V and 1 from J, leaving 17 bases between them. The CDR3 contains 15 residues. Germline lookup yields CDR1 SGHKS and CDR2 YYEKEE (reference sequence). The CDR3 is CASRYLRASNTEAFF. The CDR3 nucleotides read TGTGCCAGCCGCTATTTGCGGGCGTCGAACACTGAAGCTTTCTTT.

This chain joins TRBV3-1 (or the pseudogene TRBV3-2) and TRBJ1-2, with D possibly matching TRBD1 (6 bases). CDR3 length: 16 amino acids. With 1 base removed from V and 2 bases from J, the gap between germline ends came to 14 bases. Per germline, CDR1 LGHDT and CDR2 YNNKEL (reference sequence). The CDR3 DNA follows: TGTGCCAGCAGCCAAGGCACCGGGACACACAACTATGGCTACACCTTC. It specifies CASSQGTGTHNYGYTF.

The chain links TRBV7-2 to TRBJ2-6; 8 nucleotides agree with TRBD1. J was trimmed by 11 bases and V by 5 bases; bases with no gene match: 8. Germline CDR1 is SGHTA and CDR2 is FQGNSA. The CDR3 length is 14 residues. This CDR3 is CASSPQGAGDVLTF. CDR3 DNA sequence: TGTGCCAGCAGCCCGCAGGGGGCAGGGGACGTCCTGACTTTC.

The rearrangement joins TRBV29-1 to TRBJ2-7; D possibly corresponds to TRBD1 (5 bases). The CDR3 sequence is 11 residues long. The V end was cut by 6 bases, the J end by 3 bases, with 9 bases between. The V gene's germline CDR1 is SQVTM and CDR2 ANQGSEA. CDR3 nucleotide sequence: TGCAGCGTCACCGACAGCTACGAGCAGTACTTC. This translates into CSVTDSYEQYF.

The V gene is TRBV2, the J gene TRBJ1-2, with 7 bases that match TRBD1. J gave up 8 bases and V 5 bases, and 8 bases lay outside the gene matches. The CDR3 sequence is 13 residues long. Germline-derived CDR1 and CDR2 are SNHLY and FYNNEI. CDR3: CASSSRQGVGYTF. The CDR3 nucleotides read TGTGCCAGCAGTTCCAGACAGGGCGTCGGCTACACCTTC.

J is TRBJ1-1 and V is TRBV11-2; D unclear. The V gene's germline CDR1 is SGHAT and CDR2 FQNNGV. Trimming took off 0 bases at V and 5 bases at J, with 10 bases between the two ends. The CDR3 totals 14 residues. The DNA of the CDR3 is TGTGCCAGCAGCTTAGATCGGGGAGGTACTGAAGCTTTCTTT. The encoded protein is CASSLDRGGTEAFF.

The V gene is TRBV7-2, the J gene TRBJ2-5; D is possibly TRBD2 (6 bases). Trimming cost V 4 bases and J 5 bases, with 14 bases left between them. Germline V gene lookup returns CDR1 SGHTA and CDR2 FQGNSA. The CDR3 covers 14 residues. CDR3 nucleotide sequence: TGTGCCAGCAGCTCAGGCGGGGTCGGGGAGACCCAGTACTTC. Encoded protein: CASSSGGVGETQYF. The complete variable domain, with remaining parts taken from reference TRBV7-2 and TRBJ2-5, reads GAGVSQSPSNKVTEKGKDVELRCDPISGHTALYWYRQSLGQGLEFLIYFQGNSAPDKSGLPSDRFSAERTGGSVSTLTIQRTQQEDSAVYLCASSSGGVGETQYFGPGTRLLVL.

The gene calls are TRBV3-1 (or the pseudogene TRBV3-2) and TRBJ2-1; 7 bases align to TRBD1. Trimming took 2 bases from V and 5 from J; bases not matched to a gene: 0. Germline lookup yields CDR1 LGHDT and CDR2 YNNKEL (reference sequence). The CDR3 loop spans 13 amino acids. The CDR3 DNA reads TGTGCCAGCAGCCAAAGGGGGCACAATGAGCAGTTCTTC. It encodes CASSQRGHNEQFF.

The gene calls are TRBV14 and TRBJ2-2; perhaps TRBD2 as D (5 bases). Germline loops: CDR1 SGHDN, CDR2 FVKESK. There are 16 residues in the CDR3. Trimming removed 6 bases from V and 4 bases from J, with 18 bases in between. The CDR3 DNA reads TGTGCCAGCAGTCCACTAGTCTCGGCGTCCACCGGGGAGCTGTTTTTT. Translation: CASSPLVSASTGELFF.

J is TRBJ2-7 and V is TRBV5-1, with 7 positions matching TRBD1. Trimming took 1 base from V and 2 from J; bases not matched to a gene: 6. The CDR3 is made up of 15 amino acids. CDR1 and CDR2 (germline): SGHRS, YFSETQ. CDR3 protein: CASSLTTGTAYEQYF. The DNA for the CDR3 is TGCGCCAGCAGCTTGACAACGGGGACAGCCTACGAGCAGTACTTC.

This clone was recorded once. The chain recombines TRBV19 with TRBJ1-2; possible D gene TRBD1, 6 bases. The CDR3 consists of 19 residues. CDR1 and CDR2 from the germline V gene are LNHDA and SQIVND (reference sequence). Trimming pared 0 bases from V and 4 bases from J, leaving 24 bases between. Here the CDR3 reads CASSIDRFGAGATLYGYTF. The CDR3 bases are TGTGCCAGTAGTATAGATCGATTCGGGGCAGGGGCCACTCTCTATGGCTACACCTTC.

This clone was observed a single time. This rearrangement joins TRBV20-1 to TRBJ2-5; 7 bases are a match to TRBD2. Per the germline V gene, CDR1 is DFQATT and CDR2 is SNEGSKA (reference sequence). The CDR3 totals 16 residues. Trimming removed 3 bases from V and 0 bases from J; junction bases left unmatched: 10. CDR3 in amino acids: CSASGWLAANQETQYF. As DNA, the CDR3 is TGCAGTGCTAGTGGTTGGCTAGCGGCGAACCAAGAGACCCAGTACTTC.

In its sample, this clone was seen once. V usage is TRBV5-8 and J usage is TRBJ1-1; D possibly corresponds to TRBD1 (5 bases). The CDR3 totals 15 residues. The V gene lost 3 bases and the J gene lost 5 bases, with 17 bases spanning the gap. Germline lookup yields CDR1 SGHTS and CDR2 YDEGEE. The CDR3 DNA follows: TGTGCCAGCAGCTCTCCGGCCCACTCAGGGACTGAAGCTTTCTTT. Its translation is CASSSPAHSGTEAFF.

As regards this clone: The sample carries other DNA sequences with the same CDR3. This sequence joins TRBV4-1 and TRBJ2-7; tentative D call: TRBD1 (6 bases). The CDR3 is 14 amino acids. The V end lost 1 base, the J end lost 1 base, and 8 bases lay between the germline ends. Germline V gene lookup returns CDR1 MGHRA and CDR2 YSYEKL. The CDR3 loop is CASSQVTGSYEQYF. For the CDR3, the DNA is TGCGCCAGCAGCCAAGTCACAGGGTCCTACGAGCAGTACTTC.

The gene calls are TRBV9 and TRBJ1-2; the D is unclear. The CDR3 has 15 residues. The V and J ends lost 3 bases and 8 bases respectively, with 20 bases between them. CDR1 is SGDLS and CDR2 is YYNGEE in the germline V gene. In nucleotides, the CDR3 is TGTGCCAGCAGCGCATATCTCTCGGGAGACGCGGGCTACACCTTC. Translated, it gives CASSAYLSGDAGYTF.

The chain is built from TRBV4-1 and TRBJ2-4, with TRBD1 matching 10 bases. The junction had 6 bases not matched to a gene; V was cut back by 1 base and J by 0 bases. The CDR3 spans 18 residues. Looked up from germline, CDR1 is MGHRA and CDR2 is YSYEKL. CDR3 sequence: CASSQGRTGGLAKNIQYF. The DNA of the CDR3 is TGCGCCAGCAGCCAAGGGAGGACAGGGGGACTAGCCAAAAACATTCAGTACTTC.